These 13 T cell receptor beta chains share one sample of origin, sequenced in a study of tumor-infiltrating lymphocytes in primary liver carcinoma. The template, roughly 550 ng total RNA, yielded TCR beta cDNA made with a constant-region primer. Three-round nested multiplex PCR performed with slightly modified ARM-PCR produced the TCR beta libraries. TRBV1-TRBV30 forward and Cbeta reverse primers drove the first two approximately 11-cycle rounds. From the multiplex PCR reads, TCRdb called clonotypes with MiXCR, one entry per CDR3 protein. The sample lists about 48,000 distinct CDR3 sequences, over 65% occurring once. Co-extraction of RNA and DNA was performed on roughly 20-31 mg of unsorted bulk tissue. Input material: liver tumor tissue from sampling region 3. Subset of the sample: tumor region T3, left-lateral pole. The origin of the receptors is a man aged 35-49 years with primary liver carcinoma and hepatitis B virus infection.

V is TRBV6-1 and J is TRBJ2-1, with D unresolved. The V gene lost 10 bases and the J gene lost 10 bases, with 14 bases spanning the gap. Germline V CDR1 and CDR2: MNHNS, SASEGT. This CDR3 has 11 residues. CDR3 sequence (DNA): TGTGCCATAATCCTTCCGACAGAGCAGTTCTTC. It yields the protein CAIILPTEQFF.

To note about this clonotype: Likely a read error: the CDR3 ends without its conserved phenylalanine or tryptophan. The chain uses TRBV7-3 and TRBJ2-5; TRBD1 agrees at 7 bases. The V segment lost 4 bases and the J segment 5 bases; nucleotides outside the gene matches: 10. The CDR3 totals 15 residues. Germline values: CDR1 SGHTA, CDR2 FQGTGA. In DNA form, the CDR3 reads TGTGCCAGCAGCTCCAAGGGGGCACCGTATGAGACCCAGTACCTC. This encodes CASSSKGAPYETQYL.

The J gene is TRBJ2-7, the V gene TRBV12-3 or TRBV12-4; D perhaps matches TRBD2 (6 bases). This CDR3 contains 13 residues. Trimming removed 6 bases at V and 9 bases at J, with 18 bases between. The CDR3 here is CASRPTGEHGQYF. The DNA of the CDR3 is TGTGCCAGCAGGCCCACGGGGGAGCACGGGCAGTACTTC.

The sample holds a few counts of this clonotype. Just one base apart from a much larger clone, this may be a read error. The V gene is TRBV6-5, the J gene TRBJ1-2, with no clear D. CDR3 length: 12 residues. Germline values: CDR1 MNHEY, CDR2 SVGAGI. V lost 8 bases, J lost 4 bases, and 11 bases lay in between. The CDR3 reads CASGCQFYGYTF. Here the CDR3 DNA reads TGTGCCAGCGGATGCCAGTTCTATGGCTACACCTTC.

Worth noting for this clonotype: The junction shows a germline mismatch at one end, possibly a read error. The chain combines TRBV12-3 or TRBV12-4 with TRBJ1-1; D unclear. The CDR3 runs to 13 residues. CDR3 coding DNA: TGTACCAGCAGTTTATCGGATCTCAGTGAAGTTTTCTTT. Encoded protein: CTSSLSDLSEVFF.

Details on this clonotype: A single base separates this from a much larger clone, so it may be a read error. V and J are TRBV4-1 and TRBJ2-3, with D possibly TRBD2 on 5 matching bases. Germline V gives CDR1 MGHRA, CDR2 YSYEKL. The CDR3 length is 14 residues. This CDR3 reads CASTQYSVTDTQYF. As DNA, the CDR3 is TGCGCCAGCACCCAATATAGCGTCACAGATACGCAGTATTTT.

V and J are TRBV7-8 and TRBJ2-3; D is unclear. The CDR3 extends over 17 amino acids. CDR1 and CDR2 from the germline V gene are SGHVS and FQNEAQ. The V end was cut by 1 base, the J end by 0 bases, with 14 bases between. The CDR3 region is CASSLDAGVASTDTQYF. CDR3 DNA sequence: TGTGCCAGCAGCTTAGATGCAGGTGTAGCTAGCACAGATACGCAGTATTTT.

Of note for this clonotype: A junction boundary mismatches the germline segment, possibly from a read error. This chain uses TRBV5-1 with TRBJ2-7, with 10 positions matching TRBD2. The CDR3 is made up of 16 amino acids. The germline gives CDR1 SGHRS, CDR2 YFSETQ. The CDR3 is CAGSPGTSVHAGEQYF. In nucleotides, the CDR3 is TGCGCCGGCAGCCCCGGGACTAGCGTACACGCTGGCGAGCAGTACTTC.

There are a few counts of this clonotype. In DNA form, the CDR3 reads TGTGCCAGCTCACCCACGACGGACAGGGTGGAGACCCAGTACTTC. Translating it yields CASSPTTDRVETQYF. The chain recombines TRBV18 with TRBJ2-5; 8 nucleotides line up with TRBD1. CDR1 is KGHSH and CDR2 is LQKENI in the germline V gene. V shed 3 bases, J shed 5 bases, and the junction held 8 bases outside the gene matches. The CDR3 covers 15 residues.

The chain joins TRBV6-5 to TRBJ2-7; D ambiguous. CDR1 and CDR2 from the germline V gene are MNHEY and SVGAGI. This CDR3 contains 15 residues. V lost 9 bases and J lost 2, with 20 bases in between. CDR3: CASTYSRPDTYEQYF. The CDR3 DNA follows: TGTGCCAGTACCTACTCCCGGCCAGACACCTACGAGCAGTACTTC.

As for this clonotype: One junction end disagrees with the germline gene, perhaps due to a read error. The chain links TRBV10-1 to TRBJ2-1; D gene ambiguous. The germline V gene has CDR1 WNHNN and CDR2 SYGVQD (reference sequence). The CDR3 is made up of 15 amino acids. The CDR3 nucleotides are TGCGCCAGCAGAGAGTCGATTTATCCCCTAGATGAACAGTTCTTC. This sequence encodes CASRESIYPLDEQFF.

A few counts support this clonotype. This sequence may be a read error, since a much larger clone differs from it by one base. The chain combines TRBV21-1 with TRBJ2-3; TRBD2 reflects the table's D call only, with no check against the DNA. TRBV21-1 is marked as a pseudogene. The CDR3 is made up of 16 amino acids. CDR3 region: CASIPEVVSGRGTQYF. Written as DNA, the CDR3 is TGTGCCAGCATCCCGGAGGTGGTTAGCGGGAGAGGTACGCAGTATTTT.

V is TRBV7-3 and J is TRBJ2-1; 11 bases map to TRBD2. The CDR3 contains 19 residues. Per the germline V gene, CDR1 is SGHTA and CDR2 is FQGTGA. V was clipped by 1 base and J by 6 bases; unmatched bases: 14. CDR3 coding DNA: TGTGCCAGCAGCTTAATCCACACTAGCGGGAGAATAGAACGCAATGAGCAGTTCTTC. Amino acids: CASSLIHTSGRIERNEQFF.